These 25 T cell receptor beta chains originate from one sample sequenced in a study of chemoradiotherapy in HPV16-positive cancers. The table came from immunoSEQ multiplex PCR; TCRdb's copy has only in-frame clones and leaves some out. The table has 270 or so clones, roughly 95% seen once. Material: tumor tissue, obtained from a patient who underwent chemoradiotherapy. The receptors originated from a human donor with HPV-associated anogenital cancer.

This chain joins TRBV5-7 and TRBJ2-1; maybe TRBD1 (7 bases). TRBV5-7 is an ORF, with its function uncertain. V dropped 10 bases and J dropped 3 bases, with 11 bases sitting between them. This CDR3 spans 12 amino acids. The CDR3 bases are TGTGCCGCGGGGACAGTCTACAATGAGCAGTTCTTC. This codes for CAAGTVYNEQFF.

This sequence joins TRBV6-5 and TRBJ2-2; 8 bases match TRBD2. Germline V gene data show CDR1 as MNHEY and CDR2 as SVGAGI. The ends lost 4 bases at V and 5 bases at J; junction bases unmatched: 3. This CDR3 has 14 amino acids. DNA for the CDR3: TGTGCCAGCAGTTTTAGCGGGGTTACCGGGGAGCTGTTTTTT. Its protein product is CASSFSGVTGELFF.

This chain joins TRBV11-2 and TRBJ2-6; D might be TRBD1 or TRBD2, each matching 7 bases. Germline CDR1 SGHAT, CDR2 FQNNGV. The V end lost 5 bases, the J end lost 0 bases, and 20 bases lay between the germline ends. This CDR3 is 19 amino acids long. In DNA form, the CDR3 reads TGTGCCAGCAGCCCAAGGGGGGGGACAGAGTACTCTGGGGCCAACGTCCTGACTTTC. It encodes CASSPRGGTEYSGANVLTF.

The V call is TRBV2, the J call TRBJ2-7; 10 nucleotides agree with TRBD1. This CDR3 contains 14 residues. The trim removed 6 bases at V and 2 bases at J, leaving 4 bases unmatched. Germline V gives CDR1 SNHLY, CDR2 FYNNEI. This CDR3 reads CASRAGTGAYEQYF. The CDR3 nucleotides are TGTGCCAGCAGGGCCGGGACAGGGGCCTACGAGCAGTACTTC.

V is TRBV10-2 and J is TRBJ2-1, with TRBD2 matching over 9 bases. The CDR3 runs 14 residues. Germline CDR1 reads WSHSY; CDR2 reads SAAADI. The trim removed 4 bases at V and 3 bases at J, leaving 1 base unmatched. CDR3 protein: CASSGLAVYNEQFF. In nucleotides, the CDR3 is TGCGCCAGCAGTGGACTAGCGGTCTACAATGAGCAGTTCTTC.

V is TRBV9 and J is TRBJ1-4; D is ambiguous. V was shortened by 0 bases and J by 0 bases, with 6 bases between the two germline ends. CDR3 length: 15 amino acids. Looked up from germline, CDR1 is SGDLS and CDR2 is YYNGEE. Here the CDR3 DNA reads TGTGCCAGCAGCGTAGGTCCTTCAACTAATGAAAAACTGTTTTTT. Protein product: CASSVGPSTNEKLFF.

The chain has TRBV10-3 and TRBJ2-1; perhaps TRBD2 as D (6 bases). Germline lookup yields CDR1 ENHRY and CDR2 SYGVKD. The V gene lost 4 bases and the J gene lost 7 bases, with 20 bases spanning the gap. This CDR3 comprises 16 residues. CDR3 coding DNA: TGTGCCATCAGTGGGACTAACTTAAGAGGTAGGAATGAGCAGTTCTTC. Protein product: CAISGTNLRGRNEQFF.

The gene calls are TRBV6-6 and TRBJ1-2; a possible D gene is TRBD1 (5 bases). The CDR3 consists of 13 residues. The V end was cut by 5 bases, the J end by 6 bases, with 13 bases between. Germline CDR1 reads MNHNY; CDR2 reads SVGAGI (reference sequence). The CDR3 loop is CASSPSGADGYTF. Here the CDR3 DNA reads TGTGCCAGCAGTCCCAGCGGGGCTGATGGCTACACCTTC.

J is TRBJ1-3 and V is TRBV19, with 7 bases aligning to TRBD1. The CDR3 sequence is 14 residues long. Germline CDR1 LNHDA, CDR2 SQIVND (reference sequence). V lost 5 bases and J lost 1; bases outside the gene matches: 2. The CDR3 region is CASSVQGSGNTIYF. Written as DNA, the CDR3 is TGTGCCAGTAGTGTACAGGGGTCTGGAAACACCATATATTTT.

J is TRBJ1-6 and V is TRBV9; 7 bases agree with TRBD1. Germline values: CDR1 SGDLS, CDR2 YYNGEE. The trim removed 4 bases at V and 0 bases at J, leaving 7 bases unmatched. The CDR3 is 17 residues long. CDR3 sequence: CASSSRTGDSYNSPLHF. The CDR3 DNA reads TGTGCCAGCAGCTCCCGGACAGGCGACTCCTATAATTCACCCCTCCACTTT. Supplemented by reference TRBV9 and TRBJ1-6, the full variable domain reads DSGVTQTPKHLITATGQRVTLRCSPRSGDLSVYWYQQSLDQGLQFLIQYYNGEERAKGNILERFSAQQFPDLHSELNLSSLELGDSALYFCASSSRTGDSYNSPLHFGNGTRLTVT.

This clone has a single count. The genes are TRBV30 and TRBJ1-2, with D maybe TRBD1 (6 bases). Per the germline V gene, CDR1 is GTSNPN and CDR2 is SVGIG (reference sequence). The V gene lost 2 bases and the J gene lost 3 bases, with 13 bases spanning the gap. This CDR3 has 14 residues. The CDR3 protein is CAWSPDRSHYGYTF. CDR3 nucleotide sequence: TGTGCCTGGAGTCCCGACAGGAGCCACTATGGCTACACCTTC.

The genes are TRBV15 and TRBJ2-3, with 10 bases matching TRBD1. This CDR3 spans 17 amino acids. J was trimmed by 8 bases and V by 1 base; bases with no gene match: 12. Germline V gene lookup returns CDR1 LNHNV and CDR2 YYDKDF (reference sequence). In nucleotides, the CDR3 is TGTGCCACCAGCAGAGGGGAGACAGGGGGCGGTCCGGGTACGCAGTATTTT. Protein product: CATSRGETGGGPGTQYF. Together with reference TRBV15 and TRBJ2-3, the CDR3 gives the full variable domain: DAMVIQNPRYQVTQFGKPVTLSCSQTLNHNVMYWYQQKSSQAPKLLFHYYDKDFNNEADTPDNFQSRRPNTSFCFLDIRSPGLGDTAMYLCATSRGETGGGPGTQYFGPGTRLTVL.

The chain couples TRBV5-1 to TRBJ1-4, with D possibly being TRBD1 (6 bases). Trimming took 4 bases from V and 5 from J, leaving 18 bases between them. Germline V gives CDR1 SGHRS, CDR2 YFSETQ. The CDR3 is 16 residues long. DNA for the CDR3: TGCGCCAGCAGCGTGGGACACCCAACGGGGAATGAAAAACTGTTTTTT. Its protein product is CASSVGHPTGNEKLFF.

J is TRBJ1-2 and V is TRBV4-1; TRBD1 matches at 7 bases. The V segment lost 2 bases and the J segment 2 bases; nucleotides outside the gene matches: 8. This CDR3 comprises 16 residues. CDR1 and CDR2 (germline): MGHRA, YSYEKL. The CDR3 DNA sequence: TGCGCCAGCAGCCAACCCGCTAGGGGGCGAAACTATGGCTACACCTTC. Its protein product is CASSQPARGRNYGYTF.

The chain links TRBV6-1 to TRBJ2-7; D tentatively fits TRBD1 or TRBD2 (5 bases each). The CDR3 is 13 amino acids. V lost 4 bases and J 6 bases, leaving 13 bases between the germline ends. Germline CDR1 reads MNHNS; CDR2 reads SASEGT. CDR3 in amino acids: CASSGQWDREQYF. The CDR3 DNA is TGTGCCAGCAGTGGCCAATGGGACCGCGAGCAGTACTTC.

The rearrangement uses TRBV29-1 and TRBJ2-1; 8 bases align to TRBD1. The CDR3 contains 12 residues. The germline CDR1 and CDR2 sequences are SQVTM and ANQGSEA. The ends lost 4 bases at V and 7 bases at J; junction bases unmatched: 3. This CDR3 reads CSVGRQGNEQFF. The CDR3 DNA is TGCAGCGTTGGGAGACAGGGGAATGAGCAGTTCTTC.

V is TRBV13 and J is TRBJ1-1; the D gene is possibly TRBD1 (6 bases). There are 15 residues in the CDR3. V lost 7 bases and J lost 0, with 15 bases in between. Germline CDR1 reads PRHDT; CDR2 reads FYEKMQ (reference sequence). The CDR3: CASTREGGMNTEAFF. CDR3 nucleotides: TGTGCCAGCACCCGAGAAGGGGGGATGAACACTGAAGCTTTCTTT.

The chain combines TRBV5-6 with TRBJ2-7, with 9 bases aligning to TRBD2. J was trimmed by 2 bases and V by 1 base; bases with no gene match: 1. Germline values: CDR1 SGHDT, CDR2 YYEEEE. The CDR3 runs to 14 residues. CDR3: CASSLPSGAYEQYF. CDR3 sequence (DNA): TGTGCCAGCAGCTTGCCTAGCGGGGCCTACGAGCAGTACTTC.

The chain recombines TRBV6-6 with TRBJ1-2; the D gene is possibly TRBD1 (6 bases). CDR3 length: 15 amino acids. Trimming removed 5 bases from V and 7 bases from J, with 20 bases in between. The germline CDR1 and CDR2 sequences are MNHNY and SVGAGI (reference sequence). This CDR3 reads CASSPPDSVGPGYTF. The CDR3 DNA sequence: TGTGCCAGCAGTCCCCCGGACAGCGTGGGGCCTGGCTACACCTTC.

This clone was observed a single time. The genes are TRBV6-5 and TRBJ2-7; maybe TRBD1 (8 bases). Deletions cut 8 bases from V and 3 bases from J, with 20 bases between. CDR1 MNHEY and CDR2 SVGAGI come from the germline V gene. The CDR3 is made up of 15 amino acids. The CDR3 protein is CASQQGGESLYEQYF. Written as DNA, the CDR3 is TGTGCCAGCCAACAGGGGGGGGAATCCCTCTACGAGCAGTACTTC.

V is TRBV14 and J is TRBJ2-3; D is ambiguous. The CDR3 runs to 11 residues. Per germline, CDR1 SGHDN and CDR2 FVKESK. Trimming removed 5 bases from V and 5 bases from J, with 5 bases in between. In DNA, the CDR3 is TGTGCCAGCAGCTTCCGAGATACGCAGTATTTT. Its translation is CASSFRDTQYF.

The CDR3 loop is CSVEGDGHPEAFF. In DNA form, the CDR3 reads TGCAGCGTTGAAGGGGACGGGCACCCTGAAGCTTTCTTT. This chain joins TRBV29-1 and TRBJ1-1; maybe TRBD1 (5 bases). The CDR3 is made up of 13 amino acids. Per germline, CDR1 SQVTM and CDR2 ANQGSEA. V shed 1 base and J shed 6 bases, with 12 bases lying between them.

The chain combines TRBV29-1 with TRBJ1-1; no reliable D call. Trimming removed 2 bases from V and 2 bases from J, with 3 bases in between. CDR3 size: 11 residues. The germline V gene has CDR1 SQVTM and CDR2 ANQGSEA. The CDR3 nucleotides are TGCAGCGTTGAATCCAACACTGAAGCTTTCTTT. It specifies CSVESNTEAFF.

V gene TRBV2 combines with J gene TRBJ2-5; D unresolved. The V end lost 8 bases, the J end lost 5 bases, and 18 bases lay between the germline ends. The CDR3 spans 14 residues. Germline assignment: CDR1 SNHLY and CDR2 FYNNEI. The CDR3 sequence: CASHKRADMETQYF. The CDR3 bases are TGTGCCAGCCATAAAAGAGCTGATATGGAGACCCAGTACTTC.

The CDR3 is CASSLAEGAHSVYTGELFF. As DNA, the CDR3 is TGCGCCAGCAGCTTGGCCGAGGGGGCGCATTCGGTATACACCGGGGAGCTGTTTTTT. The chain carries TRBV5-1 and TRBJ2-2; 7 bases fit TRBD1. Germline-derived CDR1 and CDR2 are SGHRS and YFSETQ. This CDR3 spans 19 amino acids. The V and J ends lost 0 bases and 3 bases, in that order; junction bases with no gene match: 14.